The rows below give T cell receptor beta chains drawn from one sample of a study of blood T cell repertoires in COVID-19. Some clones are missing from TCRdb's copy, which holds only in-frame ones; the method was immunoSEQ multiplex PCR. The top ten clones hold around 5.5% of a sample with 220,000 or so clones, 84% of them seen once. What was sequenced was peripheral blood. These receptors were collected from a woman aged 55-69 years who had recovered from COVID-19. Each CDR3 is given with its conserved first and last residue. Each record gives: D gene, J gene, V gene, clone size, CDR3 protein, CDR3 DNA. The D gene is left open where the match is weak. Not every row has a clone size; where given, it reads once, few, many or a size class.

D: TRBD2; J: TRBJ2-5; V: TRBV2; size: NA; CDR3: CASRAGGPETQYF; DNA: TGTGCCAGCAGGGCGGGGGGGCCAGAGACCCAGTACTTC
D: TRBD1; J: TRBJ2-2; V: TRBV27; size: NA; CDR3: CASSYDRGPGELFF; DNA: TGTGCCAGCAGCTACGACAGGGGGCCCGGGGAGCTGTTTTTT
D: TRBD1; J: TRBJ1-5; V: TRBV6-6; size: NA; CDR3: CASRSQGTGGGQPQHF; DNA: TGTGCCAGCAGATCTCAAGGGACAGGGGGAGGACAGCCCCAGCATTTT
D: NA; J: TRBJ1-1; V: TRBV7-9; size: NA; CDR3: CASSFQARMNTEAFF; DNA: TGTGCCAGCAGCTTCCAGGCAAGAATGAACACTGAAGCTTTCTTT
D: NA; J: TRBJ2-1; V: TRBV21-1; size: once; CDR3: CASRTSGGMNNEQFF; DNA: TGTGCCAGTAGGACTAGCGGGGGGATGAACAATGAGCAGTTCTTC
D: TRBD1; J: TRBJ2-3; V: TRBV29-1; size: NA; CDR3: CSAEDRGIYTQYF; DNA: TGCAGCGCTGAGGACAGGGGAATTTATACGCAGTATTTT
D: NA; J: TRBJ2-6; V: TRBV5-1; size: NA; CDR3: CASTEEVAGANVLTF; DNA: TGCGCCAGCACCGAAGAGGTTGCCGGGGCCAACGTCCTGACTTTC
D: TRBD2; J: TRBJ2-3; V: TRBV4-3; size: NA; CDR3: CASSEGYSGGATDTQYF; DNA: TGCGCCAGCAGCGAAGGTTATAGCGGGGGGGCCACAGATACGCAGTATTTT
D: NA; J: TRBJ1-1; V: TRBV9; size: NA; CDR3: CASSVEGGPGRAEAFF; DNA: TGTGCCAGCAGCGTAGAAGGTGGTCCGGGTCGCGCTGAAGCTTTCTTT
D: NA; J: TRBJ1-1; V: TRBV19; size: NA; CDR3: CASSFPGRGRAEAFF; DNA: TGTGCCAGTAGTTTCCCGGGGAGGGGCCGTGCTGAAGCTTTCTTT
D: NA; J: TRBJ1-5; V: TRBV6-2/TRBV6-3; size: NA; CDR3: CASSYYGEISNQPQHF; DNA: TGTGCCAGCAGTTACTACGGGGAGATTAGCAATCAGCCCCAGCATTTT
D: TRBD1; J: TRBJ2-5; V: TRBV25-1; size: NA; CDR3: CASSMGQGGETQYF; DNA: TGTGCCAGCAGTATGGGACAGGGTGGAGAGACCCAGTACTTC
D: TRBD2; J: TRBJ2-1; V: TRBV5-8; size: NA; CDR3: CASSFPATSGGANEQFF; DNA: TGTGCCAGCAGCTTTCCCGCAACTAGCGGGGGGGCCAATGAGCAGTTCTTC